This entry concerns a single T cell receptor beta chain. The data derive from a study of blood T cell repertoires in COVID-19. Some clones are missing from TCRdb's copy, which holds only in-frame ones; the method was immunoSEQ multiplex PCR. In the table there are 50,000 to 75,000 clones, roughly 76% of which are singletons. Trimming pared 5 bases from V and 3 bases from J, leaving 10 bases between. The germline V gene encodes CDR1 LNHDA and CDR2 SQIVND (reference sequence). The CDR3 totals 13 residues. The TCR originated in an elderly woman with acute or convalescent COVID-19. The chain combines TRBV19 with TRBJ1-2; no clear D gene. Material: peripheral blood. CDR3 in DNA: TGTGCCAGTAGTTATCGTCGGGACTATGGCTACACCTTC. Translation gives CASSYRRDYGYTF.